This TCR beta chain comes out of a study of T cell repertoires in cytomegalovirus infection. Across the whole study: Shared public TCR beta signatures pointed to both CMV infection and a matching HLA type.

CDR3 length: 14 amino acids. From germline, CDR1 is SGHVS and CDR2 FNYEAQ. Trimming cost V 3 bases and J 2 bases, with 11 bases left between them. TCRdb independently ran MiXCR on the reads; one entry per CDR3 protein. The sample has around 430,000 distinct CDR3 sequences; 40% to 50% are singletons. Overall study findings and caveats: The ex vivo response was dominated by HLA-C-restricted CMV-specific TCR beta clonotypes.

This clonotype appeared many times. Antigen unknown. V is TRBV7-6 and J is TRBJ2-7; possible D gene TRBD2, 5 bases. The TCR sequence derives from a human donor in good health (CMV status not recorded). Some clones in this sample may be carry-over from other donors' samples. The sequencing used cultured PBMCs, collected from culture after CMV antigen stimulation. The CDR3 DNA sequence: TGTGCCAGCAGCTTGGGGAGAGGGACCTACGAGCAGTACTTC. This encodes CASSLGRGTYEQYF.